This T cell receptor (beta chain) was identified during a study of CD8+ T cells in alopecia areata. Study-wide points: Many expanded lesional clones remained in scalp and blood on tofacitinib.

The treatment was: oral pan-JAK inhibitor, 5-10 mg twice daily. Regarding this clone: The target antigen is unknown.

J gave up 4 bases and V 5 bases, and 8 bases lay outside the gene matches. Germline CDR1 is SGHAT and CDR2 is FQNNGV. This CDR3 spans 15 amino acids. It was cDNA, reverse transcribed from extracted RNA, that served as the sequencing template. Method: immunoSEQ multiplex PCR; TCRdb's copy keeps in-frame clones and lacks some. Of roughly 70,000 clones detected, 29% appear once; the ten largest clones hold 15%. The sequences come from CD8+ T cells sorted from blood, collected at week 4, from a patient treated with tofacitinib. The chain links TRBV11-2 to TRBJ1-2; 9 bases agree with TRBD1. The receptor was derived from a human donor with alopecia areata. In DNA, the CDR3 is TGTGCCAGCAGCGATACAGGGGGCCGGGGCTATGGCTACACCTTC. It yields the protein CASSDTGGRGYGYTF.